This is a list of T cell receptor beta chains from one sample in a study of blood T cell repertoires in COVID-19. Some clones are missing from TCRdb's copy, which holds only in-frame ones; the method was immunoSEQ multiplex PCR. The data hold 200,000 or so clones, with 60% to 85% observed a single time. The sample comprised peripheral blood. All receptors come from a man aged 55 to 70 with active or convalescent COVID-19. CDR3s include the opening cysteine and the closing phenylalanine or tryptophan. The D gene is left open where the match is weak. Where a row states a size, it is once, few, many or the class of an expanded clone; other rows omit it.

CDR3nt: TGTGCCAGCAGCGAAACAGGGCCCCACACCTTC
CDR3aa: CASSETGPHTF
abundance: .
j_gene: TRBJ1-2
v_gene: TRBV7-9
d_gene: .

CDR3nt: TGTGCCAGCAGCCGGATAACAGGGAACTCACCCCTCCACTTT
CDR3aa: CASSRITGNSPLHF
abundance: .
j_gene: TRBJ1-6
v_gene: TRBV7-8
d_gene: .

CDR3nt: TGCGCCAGCAGGGGGAGGGATAGCTATGGCTACACCTTC
CDR3aa: CASRGRDSYGYTF
abundance: .
j_gene: TRBJ1-2
v_gene: TRBV4-3
d_gene: .

CDR3nt: TGCGCCAGCAGCCAAGCCGCGGGAGGAATTACCGGGGAGCTGTTTTTT
CDR3aa: CASSQAAGGITGELFF
abundance: .
j_gene: TRBJ2-2
v_gene: TRBV4-1
d_gene: TRBD2

CDR3nt: TGCGCCAGCAATACCGGGGTATACGAGCAGTACTTC
CDR3aa: CASNTGVYEQYF
abundance: .
j_gene: TRBJ2-7
v_gene: TRBV23-1
d_gene: .

CDR3nt: TGTGCCAGCAGTAGGGGACTAGAGGGGTACAATGAGCAGTTCTTC
CDR3aa: CASSRGLEGYNEQFF
abundance: .
j_gene: TRBJ2-1
v_gene: TRBV28
d_gene: TRBD2

CDR3nt: TGTGCCAGCTCCCCGCCCAGCAGGGGGGCCTATGGCTACACCTTC
CDR3aa: CASSPPSRGAYGYTF
abundance: .
j_gene: TRBJ1-2
v_gene: TRBV18
d_gene: TRBD1

CDR3nt: TGTGCCAGCACCGGGGGGGCGGAGAACACTGAAGCTTTCTTT
CDR3aa: CASTGGAENTEAFF
abundance: .
j_gene: TRBJ1-1
v_gene: TRBV2
d_gene: .

CDR3nt: TGCGCCAGCAGCCAAGAAGGACAGGGCCTTAATGAAAAACTGTTTTTT
CDR3aa: CASSQEGQGLNEKLFF
abundance: .
j_gene: TRBJ1-4
v_gene: TRBV4-3
d_gene: TRBD1

CDR3nt: TGTGCCAGCAGCCTGGACAGGGGGCAAAACACCGGGGAGCTGTTTTTT
CDR3aa: CASSLDRGQNTGELFF
abundance: few
j_gene: TRBJ2-2
v_gene: TRBV5-4
d_gene: TRBD1

CDR3nt: TGTGCCAGCAGCGCCCGACAGGGTAGAGCAGGCGGGGCTCCAGATACGCAGTATTTT
CDR3aa: CASSARQGRAGGAPDTQYF
abundance: .
j_gene: TRBJ2-3
v_gene: TRBV3-1/TRBV3-2
d_gene: .

CDR3nt: TGTGCCAGCAGCGGACTCGAAAGGGGGACGGGCTATGGCTACACCTTC
CDR3aa: CASSGLERGTGYGYTF
abundance: .
j_gene: TRBJ1-2
v_gene: TRBV9
d_gene: .

CDR3nt: TGTGCCAGCAGACCTACATGGGGACTCTCAGATACGCAGTATTTT
CDR3aa: CASRPTWGLSDTQYF
abundance: .
j_gene: TRBJ2-3
v_gene: TRBV6-5
d_gene: .

CDR3nt: TGCAGCGTTGAAGATCATGGGGGGACAGGGAGCTACGAGCAGTACTTC
CDR3aa: CSVEDHGGTGSYEQYF
abundance: .
j_gene: TRBJ2-7
v_gene: TRBV29-1
d_gene: TRBD1

CDR3nt: TGTGCCAGCAGCCAAGAGTCTAGCGGACGATACACAGATACGCAGTATTTT
CDR3aa: CASSQESSGRYTDTQYF
abundance: .
j_gene: TRBJ2-3
v_gene: TRBV14
d_gene: TRBD2

CDR3nt: TGTGCCAGCAGCGTAGGTCAGGGGGCTACTGATCTCCCCTACGAGCAGTACTTC
CDR3aa: CASSVGQGATDLPYEQYF
abundance: .
j_gene: TRBJ2-7
v_gene: TRBV9
d_gene: TRBD1

CDR3nt: TGCGCCAGCAGCCGGGACAGGGACAATGAGCAGTTCTTC
CDR3aa: CASSRDRDNEQFF
abundance: .
j_gene: TRBJ2-1
v_gene: TRBV5-1
d_gene: TRBD1

CDR3nt: TGCGCCAGCAGCCAAAAAACCAGGGGGCTGGGACAGCCCCAGCATTTT
CDR3aa: CASSQKTRGLGQPQHF
abundance: few
j_gene: TRBJ1-5
v_gene: TRBV4-1
d_gene: TRBD1

CDR3nt: TGTGCCAGCAGTCTGGGGGGGACAGGGGCCTACGAGCAGTACTTC
CDR3aa: CASSLGGTGAYEQYF
abundance: .
j_gene: TRBJ2-7
v_gene: TRBV6-5
d_gene: TRBD1

CDR3nt: TGTGCCAGCAGCTTAGGACAGTGGACTGAAGCTTTCTTT
CDR3aa: CASSLGQWTEAFF
abundance: .
j_gene: TRBJ1-1
v_gene: TRBV6-2/TRBV6-3
d_gene: .

CDR3nt: TGTGCCAGCAGTTTCAGGAGGGAGGGTAGTAAGGTTGGGCAGTACTTC
CDR3aa: CASSFRREGSKVGQYF
abundance: .
j_gene: TRBJ2-7
v_gene: TRBV28
d_gene: TRBD2

CDR3nt: TGTGCCATCAGTAGACTAGCGGGGGGATCGAGGGATACGCAGTATTTT
CDR3aa: CAISRLAGGSRDTQYF
abundance: .
j_gene: TRBJ2-3
v_gene: TRBV10-3
d_gene: TRBD2

CDR3nt: TGTGCCAGCAGTTTTTGGACTAGCGCCAAAAGGAGCACAGATACGCAGTATTTT
CDR3aa: CASSFWTSAKRSTDTQYF
abundance: few
j_gene: TRBJ2-3
v_gene: TRBV28
d_gene: TRBD2

CDR3nt: TGTGCCAGCAGCGTAAATCCAGGGTTGGATGGCTACACCTTC
CDR3aa: CASSVNPGLDGYTF
abundance: few
j_gene: TRBJ1-2
v_gene: TRBV9
d_gene: .

CDR3nt: TGTGCCAGCTCACCACTACGGACAGGGCAGAACACTGAAGCTTTCTTT
CDR3aa: CASSPLRTGQNTEAFF
abundance: .
j_gene: TRBJ1-1
v_gene: TRBV18
d_gene: TRBD1

CDR3nt: TGTGCCAGCAGCCCTCGGACTAGCGGGAGTGTCTCCTACAATGAGCAGTTCTTC
CDR3aa: CASSPRTSGSVSYNEQFF
abundance: .
j_gene: TRBJ2-1
v_gene: TRBV3-1/TRBV3-2
d_gene: TRBD2

CDR3nt: TGTGCCAGCAGCCCAATCGGGAGAATCGGAGAGACCCAGTACTTC
CDR3aa: CASSPIGRIGETQYF
abundance: .
j_gene: TRBJ2-5
v_gene: TRBV4-2
d_gene: .

CDR3nt: TGCGCCAGCAGCGGGGGGACTAGCGGTATCTACGAGCAGTACTTC
CDR3aa: CASSGGTSGIYEQYF
abundance: .
j_gene: TRBJ2-7
v_gene: TRBV5-1
d_gene: TRBD2

CDR3nt: TGTGCCAGCAGTGAAGCTACTAGCGGAAACAATGAGCAGTTCTTC
CDR3aa: CASSEATSGNNEQFF
abundance: .
j_gene: TRBJ2-1
v_gene: TRBV2
d_gene: TRBD2

CDR3nt: TGTGCCATCAGTGTCAAAGGGGTTTCTGGAAACACCATATATTTT
CDR3aa: CAISVKGVSGNTIYF
abundance: .
j_gene: TRBJ1-3
v_gene: TRBV10-3
d_gene: .

CDR3nt: TGTGCCAGCAGGGGACTAGGAGAGACCCAGTACTTC
CDR3aa: CASRGLGETQYF
abundance: once
j_gene: TRBJ2-5
v_gene: TRBV25-1
d_gene: TRBD2

CDR3nt: TGTGCCATCAGTGACCCCGACAGGCTTGGGGCCGGGGAGCTGTTTTTT
CDR3aa: CAISDPDRLGAGELFF
abundance: .
j_gene: TRBJ2-2
v_gene: TRBV10-3
d_gene: .

CDR3nt: TGCGCCAGCAGCTTGGCGGCAGGTCTGGGCACTGAAGCTTTCTTT
CDR3aa: CASSLAAGLGTEAFF
abundance: .
j_gene: TRBJ1-1
v_gene: TRBV5-1
d_gene: .

CDR3nt: TGTGCCAGCAGTTTATTTAGCGGGAGGACAGGGGATACGCAGTATTTT
CDR3aa: CASSLFSGRTGDTQYF
abundance: few
j_gene: TRBJ2-3
v_gene: TRBV27
d_gene: TRBD2

CDR3nt: TGCAGCGCTACCGGGACAGGGGTGAGTCAGCCCCAGCATTTT
CDR3aa: CSATGTGVSQPQHF
abundance: .
j_gene: TRBJ1-5
v_gene: TRBV29-1
d_gene: TRBD1

CDR3nt: TGTGCCAGCAGGAGACTGGGGGGAGTGGGTGAGCAGTTCTTC
CDR3aa: CASRRLGGVGEQFF
abundance: .
j_gene: TRBJ2-1
v_gene: TRBV5-8
d_gene: .

CDR3nt: TGTGCCAGCAGCGGACAGGCCGGCACAGATACGCAGTATTTT
CDR3aa: CASSGQAGTDTQYF
abundance: .
j_gene: TRBJ2-3
v_gene: TRBV6-2/TRBV6-3
d_gene: TRBD1

CDR3nt: TGTGCCAGCAGCTTAGTTTCGGGTCCAAGGGGTATCAGCAATCAGCCCCAGCATTTT
CDR3aa: CASSLVSGPRGISNQPQHF
abundance: .
j_gene: TRBJ1-5
v_gene: TRBV5-8
d_gene: .

CDR3nt: TGTGCCAGCGGTCCTAGCGGAGACAATGAGCAGTTCTTC
CDR3aa: CASGPSGDNEQFF
abundance: .
j_gene: TRBJ2-1
v_gene: TRBV6-6
d_gene: TRBD2

CDR3nt: TGTGCCAGCAGCCCAAGGGCAGGGTGGTCGAAGCCCGGGGAGCTGTTTTTT
CDR3aa: CASSPRAGWSKPGELFF
abundance: .
j_gene: TRBJ2-2
v_gene: TRBV9
d_gene: .

CDR3nt: TGTGCCAGCAGCCATCGCCGGGACTTCCAAGAGACCCAGTACTTC
CDR3aa: CASSHRRDFQETQYF
abundance: .
j_gene: TRBJ2-5
v_gene: TRBV3-1/TRBV3-2
d_gene: .

CDR3nt: TGTGCCAGCAGCCTTGGAGGTCTAACCTACGAGCAGTACTTC
CDR3aa: CASSLGGLTYEQYF
abundance: few
j_gene: TRBJ2-7
v_gene: TRBV3-1/TRBV3-2
d_gene: .

CDR3nt: TGTGCCAGTAGTCGACGACTAGCGGGGACGAACACCGGGGAGCTGTTTTTT
CDR3aa: CASSRRLAGTNTGELFF
abundance: .
j_gene: TRBJ2-2
v_gene: TRBV19
d_gene: TRBD2

CDR3nt: TGTGCCAGCAGTTTACGGGACTTTACCGGGGAGCTGTTTTTT
CDR3aa: CASSLRDFTGELFF
abundance: .
j_gene: TRBJ2-2
v_gene: TRBV28
d_gene: .

CDR3nt: TGTGCCAGCAGTTACGGGGGCGACAGGGAGTATCTCTATGGCTACACCTTC
CDR3aa: CASSYGGDREYLYGYTF
abundance: once
j_gene: TRBJ1-2
v_gene: TRBV6-2/TRBV6-3
d_gene: TRBD1

CDR3nt: TGTGCCAGCAGCTTAACGGGGACTAGAGGGGCAGATACGCAGTATTTT
CDR3aa: CASSLTGTRGADTQYF
abundance: few
j_gene: TRBJ2-3
v_gene: TRBV7-9
d_gene: TRBD2

CDR3nt: TGCGCCAGCAGCTCGACTAGCGGAGACACAGATACGCAGTATTTT
CDR3aa: CASSSTSGDTDTQYF
abundance: once
j_gene: TRBJ2-3
v_gene: TRBV5-1
d_gene: TRBD2

CDR3nt: TGTGCCAGCAGCCAAGATGAGGGACTAGCGGGATCCGGGGAGCTGTTTTTT
CDR3aa: CASSQDEGLAGSGELFF
abundance: .
j_gene: TRBJ2-2
v_gene: TRBV3-1/TRBV3-2
d_gene: TRBD2

CDR3nt: TGTGCCAGCTCCCAAAGGGGGAACACTGAAGCTTTCTTT
CDR3aa: CASSQRGNTEAFF
abundance: few
j_gene: TRBJ1-1
v_gene: TRBV12-3/TRBV12-4
d_gene: .

CDR3nt: TGTGCCAGCTCACCAAGTGGGGAGGATCAGCCCCAGCATTTT
CDR3aa: CASSPSGEDQPQHF
abundance: .
j_gene: TRBJ1-5
v_gene: TRBV18
d_gene: .

CDR3nt: TGCGCCAGCAACCCAAACTCAGGGGGGTACACTGAAGCTTTCTTT
CDR3aa: CASNPNSGGYTEAFF
abundance: once
j_gene: TRBJ1-1
v_gene: TRBV5-1
d_gene: TRBD1

CDR3nt: TGTGCCAGCAGCCTATGGGACAACCAAGAGACCCAGTACTTC
CDR3aa: CASSLWDNQETQYF
abundance: few
j_gene: TRBJ2-5
v_gene: TRBV7-7
d_gene: .

CDR3nt: TGTGCCAGCAGCTTACTCCGGGAAGGAAACACCATATATTTT
CDR3aa: CASSLLREGNTIYF
abundance: .
j_gene: TRBJ1-3
v_gene: TRBV7-9
d_gene: .

CDR3nt: TGTGCCAGCAGCCTACGGGACAGGGAGTGGGGAAACACCATATATTTT
CDR3aa: CASSLRDREWGNTIYF
abundance: .
j_gene: TRBJ1-3
v_gene: TRBV9
d_gene: TRBD1